A single sample is the source of the 3 T cell receptor beta chains below, sequenced in a study of blood T cell repertoires in COVID-19 (dated by TCRdb to 2019 to 2021). Libraries were constructed by the immunoSEQ multiplex PCR assay. Sourced from immuneACCESS, this table was stored by TCRdb with only in-frame sequences that have V and J called. A share of the clones is absent; for the studies checked, an unresolved V gene accounts for under half, and the remainder has no known explanation. This sample gives some 190,000 clones in total; about 84% of them show up just once. The ten largest clones represent about 5.6% of the sample. The sequenced material came from PBMCs or T cells enriched from blood (not recorded which). These receptors were obtained from a man aged 40-55 years with acute COVID-19.

DNA of the CDR3: TGTGCCAGCAGTCGGACAGTCAATGAGCAGTTCTTC. Protein sequence: CASSRTVNEQFF. The chain links TRBV28 to TRBJ2-1; the D gene is possibly TRBD1 (6 bases). The germline V gene encodes CDR1 MDHEN and CDR2 SYDVKM. Between the trimmed V and J ends, which lost 5 bases and 6 bases, there was a span of 8 bases. The CDR3 contains 12 residues.

The CDR3 is CASSRTENTEAFF. The CDR3 DNA sequence: TGTGCCAGCAGTCGGACAGAGAACACTGAAGCTTTCTTT. The chain recombines TRBV6-5 with TRBJ1-1; possible D gene TRBD1, 6 bases. Deletions cut 5 bases from V and 1 base from J, with 8 bases between. This CDR3 is 13 amino acids long. Per the germline V gene, CDR1 is MNHEY and CDR2 is SVGAGI.

For this clone: The sample holds other DNA sequences that translate to the same CDR3. This chain connects TRBV25-1 to TRBJ1-1, with D perhaps TRBD1 (5 bases). The CDR3 has 14 amino acids. Trimming removed 4 bases from V and 4 bases from J, with 13 bases in between. The V gene's germline CDR1 is MGHDK and CDR2 SYGVNS. DNA for the CDR3: TGTGCCAGCAGTGCATTGGCGGGGGGCACTGAAGCTTTCTTT. Translated: CASSALAGGTEAFF.